Detailed here is one T cell receptor beta chain. The missing conserved phenylalanine or tryptophan at the end of this CDR3 makes a read error likely. The sample is drawn from a study of tumor-infiltrating lymphocytes in primary liver carcinoma. TCR beta cDNA was reverse-transcribed from approximately 0.45 ug of total RNA. The reaction used a constant-region primer and ProtoScript II reverse transcriptase. Each TCR beta library was derived from three nested multiplex PCR rounds that employed slightly modified ARM-PCR. PCR rounds one and two used TRBV1-TRBV30 forward primers with a C-beta reverse primer for around 11 cycles each. TCRdb re-called the multiplex PCR reads with MiXCR, one entry per CDR3 protein. This table has 84,000 or so distinct CDR3 sequences, approximately 70% appearing once. Total RNA and DNA came together from around 20-30 mg of bulk tissue without cell sorting. Surgeons treated the primary liver carcinoma of the patients by surgical resection.

This CDR3 region has 13 residues. Trimming left V 3 bases short and J 0 bases short, with 7 bases between. Germline V gene lookup returns CDR1 SGHNT and CDR2 YYREEE (reference sequence). The sequenced material came from liver tumor tissue from sampling region 1. Sample subset: tumor region T1, superior pole. This TCR was recovered from a man between 40 and 49 years old with primary liver carcinoma and hepatitis B virus infection. This chain connects TRBV5-4 to TRBJ2-7; D unresolved. The CDR3 loop reads CASSSGISYEQYL. In nucleotides, the CDR3 is TGTGCCAGCAGCTCAGGCATCTCCTACGAGCAGTACCTC.